The 25 T cell receptor beta chains listed next were all sequenced from one sample in a study of CD8 T cells in ankylosing spondylitis. Study-wide findings and caveats: For ankylosing spondylitis blood, a TCR beta motif of 8 or 9 highly homologous variants appeared characteristic.

These receptors' targets are unknown. Each CDR3 protein gets one entry after TCRdb re-called the 5' RACE reads with MiXCR. The table lists 350,000 to 550,000 distinct CDR3 sequences, roughly 26% of them singletons, with roughly 1% in the top ten. Input material: blood, either unsorted or a sorted T cell fraction (not recorded which). The source is a male donor with ankylosing spondylitis.

CDR3 DNA: TGCAGTGCTAGGACGACAAGGGCTGATGATCAGCCCCAGCATTTT. This codes for CSARTTRADDQPQHF. V is TRBV20-1 and J is TRBJ1-5; D remains unclear. The CDR3 length is 15 residues. Trimming shortened V by 3 bases and J by 5 bases, and 17 bases separated the two germline ends. Looked up from germline, CDR1 is DFQATT and CDR2 is SNEGSKA (reference sequence).

This clonotype was picked up many times. The V and J genes are TRBV5-6 and TRBJ2-7; D is unclear. V lost 1 base and J 5 bases, leaving 4 bases between the germline ends. This CDR3 spans 11 amino acids. The germline V gene has CDR1 SGHDT and CDR2 YYEEEE. The CDR3 loop reads CASSLRNEQYF. CDR3 sequence (DNA): TGTGCCAGCAGCTTGAGAAACGAGCAGTACTTC. Full variable domain (missing parts from reference TRBV5-6 and TRBJ2-7): DAGVTQSPTHLIKTRGQQVTLRCSPKSGHDTVSWYQQALGQGPQFIFQYYEEEERQRGNFPDRFSGHQFPNYSSELNVNALLLGDSALYLCASSLRNEQYFGPGTRLTVT.

This clonotype was counted between two and nine times. The chain recombines TRBV11-2 with TRBJ1-5; perhaps TRBD1 as D (6 bases). Germline V CDR1 and CDR2: SGHAT, FQNNGV. Trimming pared 1 base from V and 2 bases from J, leaving 18 bases between. This CDR3 region has 18 residues. The CDR3 DNA is TGTGCCAGCAGCTTAGGCAGGGGCGGATCGATTGGCAATCAGCCCCAGCATTTT. Protein sequence: CASSLGRGGSIGNQPQHF.

This clonotype was detected a few times. The chain uses TRBV18 and TRBJ2-2; D uncertain. From germline, CDR1 is KGHSH and CDR2 LQKENI. This CDR3 contains 18 residues. V was shortened by 1 base and J by 0 bases, with 15 bases between the two germline ends. CDR3 bases: TGTGCCAGCTCACCACGAGGCTCGGGCTCAGCGAACACCGGGGAGCTGTTTTTT. Translating gives CASSPRGSGSANTGELFF.

This chain links TRBV20-1 with TRBJ2-3; D uncertain. CDR1 is DFQATT and CDR2 is SNEGSKA in the germline V gene (reference sequence). Between the trimmed V and J ends, which lost 0 bases and 4 bases, there was a span of 8 bases. This CDR3 spans 13 amino acids. The CDR3 nucleotides read TGCAGTGCTAGAGATCTTCACCCAGATACGCAGTATTTT. Amino acid sequence: CSARDLHPDTQYF.

This clonotype was counted only a few times. V is TRBV20-1 and J is TRBJ2-5; 14 nucleotides align to TRBD2. V shed 4 bases, J shed 2 bases, and the junction held 6 bases outside the gene matches. Germline V lookup: CDR1 DFQATT, CDR2 SNEGSKA (reference sequence). CDR3 size: 16 residues. In DNA, the CDR3 is TGCAGTGCTACAGGACTAGCGGGAGGACAACAAGAGACCCAGTACTTC. It codes for CSATGLAGGQQETQYF.

The chain has TRBV7-2 and TRBJ2-1; possibly TRBD1 or TRBD2 for D (5 bases each). Germline assignment: CDR1 SGHTA and CDR2 FQGNSA. The CDR3 contains 14 residues. Deletions cut 5 bases from V and 9 bases from J, with 17 bases between. In nucleotides, the CDR3 is TGTGCCAGCAGCGGGGGTGGCATGGGCGGTGAGCAGTTCTTC. Encoded protein: CASSGGGMGGEQFF.

This clonotype has more than one count but fewer than ten. The chain couples TRBV12-3 or TRBV12-4 to TRBJ2-7; D is perhaps TRBD1 (5 bases). The CDR3 covers 14 residues. The V end was cut by 7 bases, the J end by 0 bases, with 13 bases between. DNA for the CDR3: TGTGCCAGCACTATAGACAGCTACTCCTACGAGCAGTACTTC. This sequence encodes CASTIDSYSYEQYF.

The chain recombines TRBV5-1 with TRBJ2-7; 11 nucleotides agree with TRBD1. The CDR3 contains 16 residues. Per the germline V gene, CDR1 is SGHRS and CDR2 is YFSETQ. J lost 5 bases, V lost 4 bases, and 11 bases had no gene match. DNA of the CDR3: TGCGCCAGCAGCACAGGGACAGGGGGATCTTTCGACGAGCAGTACGTC. It translates to CASSTGTGGSFDEQYV.

CDR3 in DNA: TGTGCCAGCAGCCAAGTGTTTAGCGGGAGTTATGAGCAGTTCTTC. Residues: CASSQVFSGSYEQFF. V is TRBV3-1 and J is TRBJ2-1, with 9 nucleotides matching TRBD2. The CDR3 is 15 amino acids. The germline CDR1 and CDR2 sequences are LGHDT and YNNKEL (reference sequence). J lost 8 bases, V lost 1 base, and 6 bases had no gene match.

This clonotype was counted ten times or more. V gene TRBV7-9 combines with J gene TRBJ2-1; tentative D call: TRBD1 (5 bases). CDR1 is SEHNR and CDR2 is FQNEAQ in the germline V gene (reference sequence). Trimming pared 3 bases from V and 6 bases from J, leaving 9 bases between. CDR3 length: 13 residues. The DNA of the CDR3 is TGTGCCAGCAGCTTGCAGCAGGGCAATGAGCAGTTCTTC. This gives the protein CASSLQQGNEQFF.

This clonotype was seen a handful of times. V gene TRBV11-2 combines with J gene TRBJ2-5, with 9 bases lining up with TRBD1. The CDR3 sequence is 15 residues long. V shed 4 bases and J 5 bases; nucleotides not matched to a gene: 8. Germline V CDR1 and CDR2: SGHAT, FQNNGV. The CDR3 coding sequence is TGTGCCAGCAGCTCCAGACAGGGGGTGAGGGAGACCCAGTACTTC. It encodes CASSSRQGVRETQYF.

This clonotype was recorded many times. This sequence joins TRBV6-2 or TRBV6-3 and TRBJ2-7, with 8 bases lining up with TRBD1. CDR1 is MNHEY and CDR2 is SVGEGT in the germline V gene. The V gene end was trimmed by 6 bases and the J gene end by 0 bases; junction bases not matched to a gene: 7. The length of the CDR3 is 15 residues. CDR3 DNA sequence: TGTGCCAGCAGCACTCCCGGGACAGGCTCCTACGAGCAGTACTTC. Translated: CASSTPGTGSYEQYF.

V gene TRBV7-8 combines with J gene TRBJ2-2; 9 bases agree with TRBD2. Unmatched junction bases numbered 2, after V lost 0 bases and J lost 6 bases. From germline, CDR1 is SGHVS and CDR2 FQNEAQ. This CDR3 comprises 15 residues. CDR3 loop: CASSLALAGPGELFF. The DNA for the CDR3 is TGTGCCAGCAGCTTAGCCCTAGCGGGGCCCGGGGAGCTGTTTTTT.

This clonotype has more than one count but fewer than ten. The J gene is TRBJ1-1, the V gene TRBV12-3 or TRBV12-4; 9 bases are shared with TRBD1. Trimming removed 1 base from V and 4 bases from J; junction bases left unmatched: 7. CDR3 size: 16 residues. CDR3 in amino acids: CASSLVGTGRGTEAFF. The CDR3 DNA reads TGTGCCAGCAGTTTAGTCGGGACAGGGAGGGGCACTGAAGCTTTCTTT.

The chain couples TRBV19 to TRBJ2-3; TRBD2 agrees at 8 bases. The V segment lost 7 bases and the J segment 5 bases; nucleotides outside the gene matches: 11. Germline CDR1 and CDR2: LNHDA and SQIVND (reference sequence). The CDR3 covers 15 residues. This CDR3 is CASTTQAGVGDTQYF. DNA of the CDR3: TGTGCCAGTACAACCCAAGCGGGAGTGGGAGATACGCAGTATTTT. Filled out from reference TRBV19 and TRBJ2-3, the complete variable domain reads DGGITQSPKYLFRKEGQNVTLSCEQNLNHDAMYWYRQDPGQGLRLIYYSQIVNDFQKGDIAEGYSVSREKKESFPLTVTSAQKNPTAFYLCASTTQAGVGDTQYFGPGTRLTVL.

This chain connects TRBV20-1 to TRBJ2-7, with 9 bases identical to TRBD1. This CDR3 contains 14 residues. CDR1 is DFQATT, CDR2 SNEGSKA, per germline (reference sequence). V lost 2 bases, J lost 3 bases, and 5 bases stayed unmatched. The CDR3 region has the DNA TGCAGTGCTAGACCAGGGACAGGGAGCTACGAGCAGTACTTC. Its protein is CSARPGTGSYEQYF.

The V gene is TRBV9, the J gene TRBJ2-7; perhaps TRBD2 as D (6 bases). V shed 4 bases and J shed 6 bases, with 11 bases lying between them. The germline V gene has CDR1 SGDLS and CDR2 YYNGEE. The CDR3 runs to 12 residues. CDR3 sequence (DNA): TGTGCCAGCAGCACACTGCGGGGCGAGCAGTACTTC. Amino acids: CASSTLRGEQYF.

The rearrangement links TRBV5-1 to TRBJ1-1; no definite D call. The CDR3 has 14 amino acids. Between the trimmed V and J ends, which lost 3 bases and 1 base, there was a span of 10 bases. Germline V gene lookup returns CDR1 SGHRS and CDR2 YFSETQ. CDR3 region: CASSSQAGNTEAFF. The CDR3 DNA follows: TGCGCCAGCAGCTCCCAGGCGGGGAACACTGAAGCTTTCTTT.

The chain combines TRBV7-2 with TRBJ2-5; D might be TRBD1 (6 bases). This CDR3 is 15 amino acids long. Looked up from germline, CDR1 is SGHTA and CDR2 is FQGNSA. Trimming took off 5 bases at V and 1 base at J, with 14 bases between the two ends. The CDR3 nucleotides read TGTGCCAGCAGCCGGAATACAGGGATCCAAGAGACCCAGTACTTC. Residues: CASSRNTGIQETQYF.

This rearrangement joins TRBV20-1 to TRBJ1-1; perhaps TRBD1 as D (6 bases). Trimming took 2 bases from V and 5 from J, leaving 15 bases between them. Germline CDR1 is DFQATT and CDR2 is SNEGSKA (reference sequence). This CDR3 contains 14 residues. The CDR3 nucleotides read TGCAGTGCTAGAAGGAGGGTCCAGGGGACTGAAGCTTTCTTT. This translates into CSARRRVQGTEAFF.

At least ten counts were recorded for this clonotype. The chain carries TRBV5-5 and TRBJ1-5; D is perhaps TRBD1 (6 bases). There are 15 residues in the CDR3. V was pared by 2 bases and J by 3 bases, with 12 bases between. The germline gives CDR1 SGHKS, CDR2 YYEKEE (reference sequence). The DNA for the CDR3 is TGTGCCAGCAGCTTCAAGGGGGGAGACAATCAGCCCCAGCATTTT. Protein product: CASSFKGGDNQPQHF.

This clonotype came up a few times. The chain recombines TRBV10-3 with TRBJ1-1, with D maybe TRBD1 (5 bases). V was shortened by 1 base and J by 0 bases, with 9 bases between the two germline ends. The germline CDR1 and CDR2 sequences are ENHRY and SYGVKD. This CDR3 is 15 amino acids long. Here the CDR3 reads CAISELRGMNTEAFF. CDR3 coding DNA: TGTGCCATCAGTGAGTTGAGGGGAATGAACACTGAAGCTTTCTTT.

The chain links TRBV5-1 to TRBJ1-3; D gene ambiguous. Germline CDR1 and CDR2: SGHRS and YFSETQ. This CDR3 spans 16 amino acids. V gave up 2 bases and J gave up 1 base, with 13 bases separating them. CDR3 sequence reads: CASSLGGIQSGNTIYF. Here the CDR3 DNA reads TGCGCCAGCAGCTTAGGCGGCATCCAATCTGGAAACACCATATATTTT.

This clonotype was seen more than once but under ten times. This chain uses TRBV20-1 with TRBJ2-1; TRBD2 agrees at 11 bases. Germline assignment: CDR1 DFQATT and CDR2 SNEGSKA (reference sequence). V dropped 1 base and J dropped 4; count of bases not matched to a gene: 6. The length of the CDR3 is 16 residues. The CDR3 DNA reads as TGCAGTGCTAGAGGCCAAACTAGCGGGAGTTACAATGAGCAGTTCTTC. Translation gives CSARGQTSGSYNEQFF.